A single sample gave rise to the 7 T cell receptor beta chains below, sequenced in a study of CD8 T cells in Susac syndrome. RNA was extracted with the RNeasy kit, and a quantity of 0.5 to 1 ug was reverse transcribed using random hexamers. TCRdb independently ran MiXCR on the immunoSEQ multiplex PCR reads; one entry per CDR3 protein. The data contain roughly 150,000 distinct CDR3 sequences, approximately 96% of them seen just once; the ten biggest clones take up approximately 0.08%. Input material: CD4+ T cells from PBMCs. All receptors derive from a human donor with Susac syndrome.

The rearrangement uses TRBV20-1 and TRBJ1-1, with D maybe TRBD1 (6 bases). V gave up 3 bases and J gave up 1 base, with 12 bases separating them. The length of the CDR3 is 14 residues. The germline gives CDR1 DFQATT, CDR2 SNEGSKA (reference sequence). The CDR3 loop reads CSARKQGANTEAFF. The CDR3 DNA follows: TGCAGTGCTAGGAAACAGGGAGCGAACACTGAAGCTTTCTTT.

The gene calls are TRBV7-2 and TRBJ2-1, with TRBD2 matching 7 bases. CDR3 length equals 14 residues. Germline values: CDR1 SGHTA, CDR2 FQGNSA. The V segment lost 0 bases and the J segment 8 bases; nucleotides outside the gene matches: 4. The CDR3 DNA is TGTGCCAGCAGCTTAGCGACTAGCAAGGATGAGCAGTTCTTC. It is translated as CASSLATSKDEQFF.

This clonotype was counted a single time. CDR3 DNA sequence: TGTGCCAGCAGCCTGACAGGGTCCGAGACCCAGTACTTC. Translation gives CASSLTGSETQYF. This chain links TRBV3-1 with TRBJ2-5, with 7 nucleotides matching TRBD1. The CDR3 covers 13 residues. CDR1 LGHDT and CDR2 YNNKEL come from the germline V gene (reference sequence). The V segment lost 4 bases and the J segment 5 bases; nucleotides outside the gene matches: 4.

V is TRBV14 and J is TRBJ1-1; D is unclear. Trimming took off 2 bases at V and 1 base at J, with 5 bases between the two ends. This CDR3 spans 13 amino acids. CDR1 is SGHDN, CDR2 FVKESK, per germline. The chain's CDR3 is CASSQFGNTEAFF. The CDR3 DNA reads TGTGCCAGCAGCCAATTTGGGAACACTGAAGCTTTCTTT. The whole variable domain, filled in from reference TRBV14 and TRBJ1-1, reads EAGVTQFPSHSVIEKGQTVTLRCDPISGHDNLYWYRRVMGKEIKFLLHFVKESKQDESGMPNNRFLAERTGGTYSTLKVQPAELEDSGVYFCASSQFGNTEAFFGQGTRLTVV.

V is TRBV2 and J is TRBJ2-5; 7 nucleotides agree with TRBD1. This CDR3 is built from 13 residues. V lost 8 bases, J lost 5 bases, and 8 bases stayed unmatched. Per germline, CDR1 SNHLY and CDR2 FYNNEI. CDR3 protein: CASQTGTLETQYF. In DNA form, the CDR3 reads TGTGCCAGCCAGACAGGGACGTTGGAGACCCAGTACTTC.

J is TRBJ1-4 and V is TRBV20-1; D is undetermined. The V and J ends lost 4 bases and 10 bases respectively, with 16 bases between them. The V gene's germline CDR1 is DFQATT and CDR2 SNEGSKA (reference sequence). CDR3 length equals 13 residues. CDR3 DNA sequence: TGCAGTGCTAACCGACACCTTGAGGGAAAACTGTTTTTT. This codes for CSANRHLEGKLFF.

V and J are TRBV12-3 or TRBV12-4 and TRBJ1-1, with D possibly being TRBD1 (6 bases). The CDR3 length is 15 residues. V was cut by 2 bases and J by 1 base, with 11 bases left in between. Here the CDR3 reads CASSLLDRKNTEAFF. CDR3 coding DNA: TGTGCCAGCAGTTTATTGGACAGAAAGAACACTGAAGCTTTCTTT.